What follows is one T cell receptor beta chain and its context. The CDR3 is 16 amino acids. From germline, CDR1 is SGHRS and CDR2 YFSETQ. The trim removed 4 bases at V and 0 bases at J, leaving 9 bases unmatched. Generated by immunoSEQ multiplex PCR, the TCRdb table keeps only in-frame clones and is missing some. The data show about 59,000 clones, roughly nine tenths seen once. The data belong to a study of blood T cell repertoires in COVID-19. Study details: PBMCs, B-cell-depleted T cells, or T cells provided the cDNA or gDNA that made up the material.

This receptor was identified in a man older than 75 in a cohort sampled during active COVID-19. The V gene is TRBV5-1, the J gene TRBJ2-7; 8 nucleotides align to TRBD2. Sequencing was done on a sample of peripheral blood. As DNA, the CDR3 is TGCGCCAGCAGCCCCGGACTAGCTACCAACTCCTACGAGCAGTACTTC. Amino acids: CASSPGLATNSYEQYF.